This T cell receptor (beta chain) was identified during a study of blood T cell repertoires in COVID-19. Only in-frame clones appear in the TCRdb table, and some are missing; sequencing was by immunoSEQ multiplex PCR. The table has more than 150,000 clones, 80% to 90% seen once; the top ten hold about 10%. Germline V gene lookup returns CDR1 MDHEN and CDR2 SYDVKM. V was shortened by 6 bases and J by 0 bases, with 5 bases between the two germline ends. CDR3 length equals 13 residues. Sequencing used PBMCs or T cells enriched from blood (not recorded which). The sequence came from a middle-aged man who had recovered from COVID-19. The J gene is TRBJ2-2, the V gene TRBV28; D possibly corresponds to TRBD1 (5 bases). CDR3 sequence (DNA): TGTGCCAGCAGGGGGCCGAACACCGGGGAGCTGTTTTTT. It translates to CASRGPNTGELFF.